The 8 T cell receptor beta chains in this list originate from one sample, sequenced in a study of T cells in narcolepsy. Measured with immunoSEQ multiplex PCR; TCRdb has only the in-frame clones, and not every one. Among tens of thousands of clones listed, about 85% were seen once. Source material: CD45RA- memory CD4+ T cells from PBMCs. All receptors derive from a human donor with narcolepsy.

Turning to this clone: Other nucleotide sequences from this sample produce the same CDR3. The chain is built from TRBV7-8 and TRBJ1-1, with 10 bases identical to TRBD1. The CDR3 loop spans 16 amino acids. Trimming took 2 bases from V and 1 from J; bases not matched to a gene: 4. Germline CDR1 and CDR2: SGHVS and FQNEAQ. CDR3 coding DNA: TGTGCCAGCAGCTTACGGGACAGGGGATCGAACACTGAAGCTTTCTTT. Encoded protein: CASSLRDRGSNTEAFF. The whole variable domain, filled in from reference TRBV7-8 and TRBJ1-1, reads GAGVSQSPRYKVAKRGQDVALRCDPISGHVSLFWYQQALGQGPEFLTYFQNEAQLDKSGLPSDRFFAERPEGSVSTLKIQRTQQEDSAVYLCASSLRDRGSNTEAFFGQGTRLTVV.

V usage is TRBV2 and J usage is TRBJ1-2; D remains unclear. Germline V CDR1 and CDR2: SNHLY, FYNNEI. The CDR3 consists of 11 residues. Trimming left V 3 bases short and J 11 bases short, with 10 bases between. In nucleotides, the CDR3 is TGTGCCAGCAGTGATAGAAGGGATTACACCTTC. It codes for CASSDRRDYTF. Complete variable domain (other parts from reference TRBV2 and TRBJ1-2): EPEVTQTPSHQVTQMGQEVILRCVPISNHLYFYWYRQILGQKVEFLVSFYNNEISEKSEIFDDQFSVERPDGSNFTLKIRSTKLEDSAMYFCASSDRRDYTFGSGTRLTVV.

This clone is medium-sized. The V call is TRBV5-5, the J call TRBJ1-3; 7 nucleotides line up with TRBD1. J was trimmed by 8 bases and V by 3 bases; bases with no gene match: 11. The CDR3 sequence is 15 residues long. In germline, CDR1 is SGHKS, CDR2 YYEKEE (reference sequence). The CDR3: CASSSQGPGVHTIYF. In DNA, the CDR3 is TGTGCCAGCAGCTCACAGGGGCCTGGAGTACACACCATATATTTT.

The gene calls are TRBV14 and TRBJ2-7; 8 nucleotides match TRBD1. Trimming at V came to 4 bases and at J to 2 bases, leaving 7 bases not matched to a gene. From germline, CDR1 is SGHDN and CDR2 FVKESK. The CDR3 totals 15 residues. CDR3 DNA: TGTGCCAGCAGCCGAGGGACAGGCTTTGCCTACGAGCAGTACTTC. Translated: CASSRGTGFAYEQYF.

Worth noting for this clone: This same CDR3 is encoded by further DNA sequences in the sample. CDR3: CASSSSTDTQYF. In DNA, the CDR3 is TGCGCCAGCAGCTCCTCCACAGATACGCAGTATTTT. V usage is TRBV5-1 and J usage is TRBJ2-3; the D is unclear. There are 12 residues in the CDR3. CDR1 and CDR2 from the germline V gene are SGHRS and YFSETQ. The V and J ends lost 3 bases and 2 bases respectively, with 4 bases between them.

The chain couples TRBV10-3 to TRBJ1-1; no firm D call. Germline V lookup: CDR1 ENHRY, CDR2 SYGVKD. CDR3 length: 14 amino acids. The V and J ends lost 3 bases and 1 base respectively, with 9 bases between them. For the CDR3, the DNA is TGTGCCATCAGTGAACAGAGGCCGAACACTGAAGCTTTCTTT. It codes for CAISEQRPNTEAFF.

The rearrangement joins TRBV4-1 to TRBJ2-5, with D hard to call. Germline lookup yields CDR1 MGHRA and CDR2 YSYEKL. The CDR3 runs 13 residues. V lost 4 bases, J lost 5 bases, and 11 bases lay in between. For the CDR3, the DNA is TGCGCCAGCAGCCCCAGTCAAAGGGAGACCCAGTACTTC. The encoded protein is CASSPSQRETQYF.

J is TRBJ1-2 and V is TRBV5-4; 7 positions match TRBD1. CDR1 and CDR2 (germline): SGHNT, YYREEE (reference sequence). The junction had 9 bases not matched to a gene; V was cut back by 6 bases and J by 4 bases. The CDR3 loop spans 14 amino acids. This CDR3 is CASNPGGGSYGYTF. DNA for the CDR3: TGTGCCAGCAATCCCGGAGGGGGCAGCTATGGCTACACCTTC.